These 29 T cell receptor beta chains were all obtained from the same sample, sequenced in a study of blood T cell repertoires in COVID-19. The protocol was immunoSEQ multiplex PCR, while the TCRdb copy is restricted to in-frame clones and leaves out a portion. Of around 250,000 clones detected, roughly 80% appear once; the ten largest clones hold 3.4%. Material: peripheral blood. The receptors derive from a young woman with acute or convalescent COVID-19.

V gene TRBV28 combines with J gene TRBJ2-1; 12 nucleotides match TRBD1. CDR1 and CDR2 (germline): MDHEN, SYDVKM. The CDR3 has 15 amino acids. Losses at the gene ends were 3 bases for V and 9 bases for J; bases not matched to a gene: 6. CDR3 sequence: CASSFRDRGLGEQFF. The CDR3 bases are TGTGCCAGCAGTTTCAGGGACAGGGGGCTTGGTGAGCAGTTCTTC.

The V gene is TRBV29-1, the J gene TRBJ1-2; TRBD1 matches 7 bases. The CDR3 is 15 amino acids. V was pared by 6 bases and J by 4 bases, with 14 bases of the junction left unmatched. In germline, CDR1 is SQVTM, CDR2 ANQGSEA. Here the CDR3 DNA reads TGCAGCGTGGCGCCCTATGGACAGGAGGGCTATGGCTACACCTTC. It is translated as CSVAPYGQEGYGYTF. Together with reference TRBV29-1 and TRBJ1-2, the CDR3 gives the full variable domain: SAVISQKPSRDICQRGTSLTIQCQVDSQVTMMFWYRQQPGQSLTLIATANQGSEATYESGFVIDKFPISRPNLTFSTLTVSNMSPEDSSIYLCSVAPYGQEGYGYTFGSGTRLTVV.

The V call is TRBV14, the J call TRBJ1-1, with D unclear. This CDR3 is 13 amino acids long. Trimming cost V 0 bases and J 5 bases, with 7 bases left between them. Germline lookup yields CDR1 SGHDN and CDR2 FVKESK. CDR3 coding DNA: TGTGCCAGCAGCCAAGATGAGTGGACTGAAGCTTTCTTT. Translation gives CASSQDEWTEAFF.

This chain connects TRBV30 to TRBJ2-1, with D perhaps TRBD1 (5 bases). V was trimmed by 0 bases and J by 10 bases, leaving 7 bases between them. Germline V lookup: CDR1 GTSNPN, CDR2 SVGIG (reference sequence). CDR3 size: 11 residues. CDR3 nucleotides: TGTGCCTGGAGTGTAGGGGCGGAGCAGTTCTTC. It translates to CAWSVGAEQFF.

The chain carries TRBV11-2 and TRBJ2-1; perhaps TRBD2 as D (6 bases). V was shortened by 4 bases and J by 3 bases, with 19 bases between the two germline ends. This CDR3 has 17 amino acids. Germline V gene data show CDR1 as SGHAT and CDR2 as FQNNGV. CDR3 coding DNA: TGTGCCAGCAGCTCGACGAACGGGGAGGACCACTACAATGAGCAGTTCTTC. Encoded protein: CASSSTNGEDHYNEQFF.

This clone was seen only once. The J gene is TRBJ2-5, the V gene TRBV6-2 or TRBV6-3, with TRBD2 matching over 7 bases. This CDR3 is built from 15 residues. Germline-derived CDR1 and CDR2 are MNHEY and SVGEGT. Trimming took 6 bases from V and 5 from J; bases not matched to a gene: 12. CDR3 loop: CASSPGTTLRETQYF. In DNA, the CDR3 is TGTGCCAGCAGCCCCGGGACTACACTTCGGGAGACCCAGTACTTC.

V and J are TRBV6-2 or TRBV6-3 and TRBJ1-5, with D possibly TRBD1 on 5 matching bases. Trimming cost V 0 bases and J 1 base, with 10 bases left between them. Germline CDR1 MNHEY, CDR2 SVGEGT. The CDR3 sequence is 16 residues long. This CDR3 reads CASSYSTARSNQPQHF. In DNA form, the CDR3 reads TGTGCCAGCAGTTACTCGACAGCAAGAAGCAATCAGCCCCAGCATTTT.

V gene TRBV9 combines with J gene TRBJ2-7; TRBD1 is a possible D gene (7 bases). Trimming left V 4 bases short and J 2 bases short, with 19 bases between. Germline V gene data show CDR1 as SGDLS and CDR2 as YYNGEE. The length of the CDR3 is 16 residues. CDR3 in amino acids: CASSPRRGQGAYEQYF. The CDR3, as DNA: TGTGCCAGCAGCCCTCGTCGGGGGCAGGGGGCCTACGAGCAGTACTTC. The full variable domain, with the rest looked up from reference TRBV9 and TRBJ2-7, is DSGVTQTPKHLITATGQRVTLRCSPRSGDLSVYWYQQSLDQGLQFLIQYYNGEERAKGNILERFSAQQFPDLHSELNLSSLELGDSALYFCASSPRRGQGAYEQYFGPGTRLTVT.

The rearrangement joins TRBV3-1 (or the pseudogene TRBV3-2) to TRBJ1-4; D gene unclear. The CDR3 length is 13 residues. Germline CDR1 LGHDT, CDR2 YNNKEL (reference sequence). The germline V and J ends were trimmed by 0 bases and 7 bases, with 6 bases remaining between them. CDR3 nucleotides: TGTGCCAGCAGCCAAGAGGGCAGTGAAAAACTGTTTTTT. This gives the protein CASSQEGSEKLFF.

The V gene is TRBV19, the J gene TRBJ2-1; TRBD2 matches 8 bases. This CDR3 contains 15 residues. The V gene's germline CDR1 is LNHDA and CDR2 SQIVND (reference sequence). V dropped 5 bases and J dropped 4; count of bases not matched to a gene: 7. CDR3 bases: TGTGCCAGTAGTCTTAGCGGGACTTTATACAATGAGCAGTTCTTC. Its translation is CASSLSGTLYNEQFF.

The CDR3 bases are TGTGCCAGCAGCTTAGTTCGGGGCACAGATACGCAGTATTTT. Protein: CASSLVRGTDTQYF. The rearrangement uses TRBV7-2 and TRBJ2-3, with D unclear. CDR3 length: 14 amino acids. The V gene's germline CDR1 is SGHTA and CDR2 FQGNSA. V lost 1 base to trimming and J lost 1 base, with 6 bases between them. Complete variable domain (other parts from reference TRBV7-2 and TRBJ2-3): GAGVSQSPSNKVTEKGKDVELRCDPISGHTALYWYRQSLGQGLEFLIYFQGNSAPDKSGLPSDRFSAERTGGSVSTLTIQRTQQEDSAVYLCASSLVRGTDTQYFGPGTRLTVL.

A single count supports this clone. This chain joins TRBV4-1 and TRBJ1-1; D gene unclear. The CDR3 totals 16 residues. V was pared by 0 bases and J by 0 bases, with 11 bases between. The germline CDR1 and CDR2 sequences are MGHRA and YSYEKL. CDR3 loop: CASSQEFSAMNTEAFF. The DNA for the CDR3 is TGCGCCAGCAGCCAAGAGTTCAGCGCCATGAACACTGAAGCTTTCTTT.

J is TRBJ2-2 and V is TRBV27; the D gene is possibly TRBD2 (6 bases). Deletions cut 3 bases from V and 1 base from J, with 12 bases between. Germline CDR1 reads MNHEY; CDR2 reads SMNVEV (reference sequence). The CDR3 has 16 amino acids. CDR3: CASSFGGGVNTGELFF. The DNA for the CDR3 is TGTGCCAGCAGTTTCGGAGGAGGGGTGAACACCGGGGAGCTGTTTTTT.

The V call is TRBV5-1, the J call TRBJ2-1; D may be TRBD2 (5 bases). Looked up from germline, CDR1 is SGHRS and CDR2 is YFSETQ. V lost 7 bases and J 10 bases, leaving 15 bases between the germline ends. This CDR3 comprises 12 residues. This chain's CDR3 is CASRREDLEQFF. CDR3 in DNA: TGCGCCAGCCGCCGGGAAGACCTGGAGCAGTTCTTC.

The chain carries TRBV7-9 and TRBJ1-2; D perhaps matches TRBD1 (5 bases). This CDR3 has 13 amino acids. Trimming took 4 bases from V and 4 from J, leaving 10 bases between them. From germline, CDR1 is SEHNR and CDR2 FQNEAQ (reference sequence). The CDR3 protein is CASSYTGVYGYTF. The CDR3 nucleotides are TGTGCCAGCAGCTATACAGGTGTCTATGGCTACACCTTC.

The J gene is TRBJ1-2, the V gene TRBV5-1, with a tentative D call TRBD1 (6 bases). CDR3 length equals 14 residues. From germline, CDR1 is SGHRS and CDR2 YFSETQ. The ends were cut back, 4 bases at V and 4 bases at J, with 14 bases in the middle. CDR3 amino acids: CASSPGQSSYGYTF. CDR3 nucleotides: TGCGCCAGCAGCCCTGGACAGAGTAGCTATGGCTACACCTTC.

The genes are TRBV18 and TRBJ1-2; 9 bases fit TRBD1. This CDR3 has 13 residues. From germline, CDR1 is KGHSH and CDR2 LQKENI. The V gene end was trimmed by 3 bases and the J gene end by 6 bases; junction bases not matched to a gene: 2. The CDR3 is CASSPRDRDGYTF. DNA for the CDR3: TGTGCCAGCTCACCGCGGGACAGGGATGGCTACACCTTC.

V usage is TRBV10-1 and J usage is TRBJ2-3; the match to TRBD2 covers 9 bases. Germline CDR1 is WNHNN and CDR2 is SYGVQD (reference sequence). Trimming removed 3 bases from V and 2 bases from J; junction bases left unmatched: 6. This CDR3 is 16 amino acids long. The CDR3 protein is CASSDMTSGLTDTQYF. In nucleotides, the CDR3 is TGCGCCAGCAGTGACATGACTAGCGGACTCACAGATACGCAGTATTTT.

This rearrangement joins TRBV18 to TRBJ2-1; a weak D match, TRBD2 (5 bases). The germline gives CDR1 KGHSH, CDR2 LQKENI. V dropped 3 bases and J dropped 0 bases, with 12 bases sitting between them. The CDR3 extends over 16 amino acids. CDR3 region: CASSPRADYSYNEQFF. As DNA, the CDR3 is TGTGCCAGCTCACCCCGGGCCGACTACTCCTACAATGAGCAGTTCTTC. The complete variable domain, with remaining parts taken from reference TRBV18 and TRBJ2-1, reads NAGVMQNPRHLVRRRGQEARLRCSPMKGHSHVYWYRQLPEEGLKFMVYLQKENIIDESGMPKERFSAEFPKEGPSILRIQQVVRGDSAAYFCASSPRADYSYNEQFFGPGTRLTVL.

V usage is TRBV29-1 and J usage is TRBJ1-2; 8 nucleotides line up with TRBD1. Trimming at V came to 7 bases and at J to 4 bases, leaving 11 bases not matched to a gene. Germline CDR1 and CDR2: SQVTM and ANQGSEA. This CDR3 spans 14 amino acids. CDR3 sequence (DNA): TGCAGCGCCCTCCGTGCTCAGGGGGCCTATGGCTACACCTTC. Its translation is CSALRAQGAYGYTF.

This clone came up once. V gene TRBV2 combines with J gene TRBJ2-1; no definite D call. The CDR3 runs to 12 residues. Germline V gene data show CDR1 as SNHLY and CDR2 as FYNNEI. V was pared by 3 bases and J by 11 bases, with 11 bases between. This CDR3 reads CASSEGDLKQFF. The DNA of the CDR3 is TGTGCCAGCAGTGAGGGCGACCTGAAGCAGTTCTTC.

The CDR3 sequence is CASSESGQAHNEQFF. CDR3 bases: TGTGCCAGTAGTGAATCGGGACAAGCTCACAATGAGCAGTTCTTC. The rearrangement uses TRBV19 and TRBJ2-1, with a weak D call TRBD1 (6 bases). Trimming removed 5 bases from V and 5 bases from J, with 16 bases in between. The CDR3 is 15 amino acids. Germline assignment: CDR1 LNHDA and CDR2 SQIVND (reference sequence).

V and J are TRBV5-1 and TRBJ1-6; D gene unclear. This CDR3 comprises 17 residues. V lost 4 bases, J lost 2 bases, and 16 bases lay in between. The germline CDR1 and CDR2 sequences are SGHRS and YFSETQ. CDR3 nucleotide sequence: TGCGCCAGCAGCCCCTCCGCAGGAAACGCCTATAATTCACCCCTCCACTTT. Translated: CASSPSAGNAYNSPLHF.

This clone is a singleton in its sample. The genes are TRBV6-2 or TRBV6-3 and TRBJ1-2; 9 bases map to TRBD1. The J segment lost 4 bases and the V segment lost 5 bases, leaving 8 bases of the junction unmatched. Looked up from germline, CDR1 is MNHEY and CDR2 is SVGEGT. CDR3 size: 15 residues. This CDR3 reads CASSRRDRATYGYTF. The CDR3 DNA reads TGTGCCAGCAGTCGCCGGGACAGGGCCACCTATGGCTACACCTTC.

Here the CDR3 reads CASSYGQNNEKLFF. The CDR3 nucleotides read TGTGCCAGCAGTTACGGACAGAATAATGAAAAACTGTTTTTT. V is TRBV6-5 and J is TRBJ1-4, with a weak D call TRBD1 (6 bases). Trimming took 2 bases from V and 4 from J, leaving 8 bases between them. Germline V lookup: CDR1 MNHEY, CDR2 SVGAGI. The length of the CDR3 is 14 residues.

J is TRBJ2-5 and V is TRBV7-2; no clear D. Germline lookup yields CDR1 SGHTA and CDR2 FQGNSA. The V end was cut by 1 base, the J end by 5 bases, with 8 bases between. The CDR3 has 13 amino acids. CDR3: CASSLGAWETQYF. The CDR3 DNA reads TGTGCCAGCAGCTTAGGGGCATGGGAGACCCAGTACTTC.

The V and J genes are TRBV28 and TRBJ1-5, with D possibly TRBD1 on 5 matching bases. Germline values: CDR1 MDHEN, CDR2 SYDVKM. This CDR3 is built from 20 residues. V lost 2 bases to trimming and J lost 0 bases, with 23 bases between them. CDR3 bases: TGTGCCAGCAGTTTAAGGGGTCCACGGGGGTGCGAGAATAGCAATCAGCCCCAGCATTTT. It translates to CASSLRGPRGCENSNQPQHF.

The chain combines TRBV19 with TRBJ1-3; TRBD1 matches at 8 bases. The CDR3 sequence is 15 residues long. Germline loops: CDR1 LNHDA, CDR2 SQIVND (reference sequence). V shed 5 bases, J shed 0 bases, and the junction held 3 bases outside the gene matches. In DNA, the CDR3 is TGTGCCAGTAGTCCAACAGGGGGCTCTGGAAACACCATATATTTT. Translation: CASSPTGGSGNTIYF.

The rearrangement joins TRBV7-2 to TRBJ2-3, with D uncertain. CDR1 SGHTA and CDR2 FQGNSA come from the germline V gene. V was pared by 1 base and J by 3 bases, with 8 bases between. This CDR3 is built from 14 residues. CDR3 sequence reads: CASSLVADTDTQYF. The DNA for the CDR3 is TGTGCCAGCAGCTTAGTCGCGGATACAGATACGCAGTATTTT. Filled out from reference TRBV7-2 and TRBJ2-3, the complete variable domain reads GAGVSQSPSNKVTEKGKDVELRCDPISGHTALYWYRQSLGQGLEFLIYFQGNSAPDKSGLPSDRFSAERTGGSVSTLTIQRTQQEDSAVYLCASSLVADTDTQYFGPGTRLTVL.